This entry concerns a single T cell receptor (beta chain). Antigen unknown. The data belong to a study of T cell responses to AZD1222 COVID-19 vaccine. General study findings and limits: Per reports, nearly half of all spike-specific TCRs target regions that are unmutated in variants. AZD1222 recipients seropositive at baseline numbered only 6 or 7. Spike-specific TCRs gained breadth and depth after people received two AZD1222 doses.

The repertoire was sequenced with immunoSEQ multiplex PCR; TCRdb's copy has only in-frame clones and lacks some. The sample holds around 140,000 clones, approximately 90% seen once. The CDR3 sequence is 14 residues long. Per the germline V gene, CDR1 is GTSNPN and CDR2 is SVGIG (reference sequence). Germline trimming cut 2 bases from V and 4 bases from J; bases unmatched to any gene: 6. The J gene is TRBJ2-7, the V gene TRBV30; 9 bases line up with TRBD1. This sample comprised peripheral blood, obtained 28 days after the second AZD1222 dose. The clonotype originates from an adult who received the AZD1222 COVID-19 vaccine. The CDR3 sequence is CAWSTGGATYEQYF. CDR3 nucleotides: TGTGCCTGGAGTACAGGGGGCGCAACTTACGAGCAGTACTTC.